The 28 T cell receptor beta chains reported below all come from one sample, sequenced in a study of CD8 T cells in Susac syndrome. It was with random hexamers that roughly 0.5 to 1 ug RNA was reverse transcribed. MiXCR, run by TCRdb on the immunoSEQ multiplex PCR reads, gives a single entry per CDR3 protein. This table has about 160,000 distinct CDR3 sequences, approximately 95% appearing once. The sequenced sample consisted of CD4+ T cells from PBMCs. The receptor source for this set is a human donor with Susac syndrome.

V and J are TRBV29-1 and TRBJ2-5; perhaps TRBD2 as D (6 bases). The CDR3 consists of 12 residues. Germline V CDR1 and CDR2: SQVTM, ANQGSEA. This CDR3 reads CSSGSSEETQYF. The DNA for the CDR3 is TGCAGTTCCGGGAGCTCAGAAGAGACCCAGTACTTC.

The rearrangement links TRBV18 to TRBJ1-4; unclear D gene. Trimming removed 6 bases from V and 5 bases from J, with 10 bases in between. Germline CDR1 is KGHSH and CDR2 is LQKENI. The CDR3 contains 13 residues. The CDR3 spells CASSAGLNEKLFF. Written as DNA, the CDR3 is TGTGCCAGCTCCGCGGGCCTCAATGAAAAACTGTTTTTT.

This CDR3 reads CSARESGGWTNEKLFF. As DNA, the CDR3 is TGCAGTGCTAGAGAATCAGGGGGATGGACTAATGAAAAACTGTTTTTT. The rearrangement uses TRBV20-1 and TRBJ1-4; 7 bases align to TRBD1. Germline V gene data show CDR1 as DFQATT and CDR2 as SNEGSKA (reference sequence). The CDR3 has 16 residues. V trimming: 0 bases; J trimming: 2 bases; junction bases outside the gene matches: 6.

This chain connects TRBV12-3 or TRBV12-4 to TRBJ2-1; TRBD2 agrees at 13 bases. With 8 bases clipped from V and 5 bases from J, the junction kept 15 bases outside the gene matches. The CDR3 loop spans 18 amino acids. CDR3 residues: CASALAGTSGTLNNEQFF. For the CDR3, the DNA is TGTGCCAGCGCTCTAGCCGGGACTAGCGGGACTCTCAACAATGAGCAGTTCTTC.

V gene TRBV25-1 combines with J gene TRBJ2-5, with D possibly being TRBD2 (5 bases). The CDR3 is made up of 15 amino acids. Deletions cut 2 bases from V and 4 bases from J, with 14 bases between. Germline V gives CDR1 MGHDK, CDR2 SYGVNS. CDR3: CASSEPRGITETQYF. The CDR3 region has the DNA TGTGCCAGCAGTGAACCCAGAGGGATAACAGAGACCCAGTACTTC.

The chain joins TRBV30 to TRBJ2-5; 13 bases are a match to TRBD2. CDR3 size: 16 residues. The germline V gene encodes CDR1 GTSNPN and CDR2 SVGIG (reference sequence). The V gene end was trimmed by 2 bases and the J gene end by 4 bases; junction bases not matched to a gene: 7. The CDR3 DNA follows: TGTGCCTGGAGTACGGGGACTAGCGGGAAGGGAGAGACCCAGTACTTC. It yields the protein CAWSTGTSGKGETQYF.

This rearrangement joins TRBV5-1 to TRBJ2-7; 8 bases line up with TRBD2. There are 16 residues in the CDR3. The ends lost 3 bases at V and 2 bases at J; junction bases unmatched: 10. Germline CDR1 SGHRS, CDR2 YFSETQ. CDR3 sequence reads: CASSSDGLAVTYEQYF. Here the CDR3 DNA reads TGCGCCAGCAGCTCGGACGGACTAGCAGTTACCTACGAGCAGTACTTC.

V usage is TRBV29-1 and J usage is TRBJ2-1; D is unresolved. CDR3 size: 13 residues. Germline V lookup: CDR1 SQVTM, CDR2 ANQGSEA. Trimming removed 4 bases at V and 4 bases at J, with 11 bases between. This CDR3 reads CSVVPTEYNEQFF. The CDR3 nucleotides read TGCAGCGTTGTACCGACGGAATACAATGAGCAGTTCTTC.

The chain has TRBV11-2 and TRBJ1-5; D remains unclear. Germline CDR1 reads SGHAT; CDR2 reads FQNNGV. The CDR3 extends over 12 amino acids. Trimming left V 5 bases short and J 4 bases short, with 6 bases between. The DNA for the CDR3 is TGTGCCAGCAGCAATTTGAATCAGCCCCAGCATTTT. Its protein product is CASSNLNQPQHF.

The V and J genes are TRBV7-9 and TRBJ1-4; no clear D. Germline values: CDR1 SEHNR, CDR2 FQNEAQ (reference sequence). The V and J ends lost 7 bases and 4 bases respectively, with 10 bases between them. CDR3 length: 13 amino acids. The CDR3 bases are TGTGCCAGCACAAATACTTTTAATGAAAAACTGTTTTTT. Translation gives CASTNTFNEKLFF. Complete variable domain (other parts from reference TRBV7-9 and TRBJ1-4): DTGVSQNPRHKITKRGQNVTFRCDPISEHNRLYWYRQTLGQGPEFLTYFQNEAQLEKSRLLSDRFSAERPKGSFSTLEIQRTEQGDSAMYLCASTNTFNEKLFFGSGTQLSVL.

This chain joins TRBV3-1 and TRBJ2-7, with D unclear. The CDR3 spans 13 residues. V was clipped by 4 bases and J by 4 bases, with 11 bases between them. The germline gives CDR1 LGHDT, CDR2 YNNKEL (reference sequence). CDR3 amino acids: CASSPYSAYEQYF. The DNA of the CDR3 is TGTGCCAGCAGCCCGTACAGTGCATACGAGCAGTACTTC.

The rearrangement joins TRBV29-1 to TRBJ2-3; TRBD2 might be the D (5 bases). The V end was cut by 6 bases, the J end by 2 bases, with 15 bases between. The CDR3 is 14 amino acids. Looked up from germline, CDR1 is SQVTM and CDR2 is ANQGSEA. The CDR3 loop reads CSVSGRENTDTQYF. The CDR3 DNA sequence: TGCAGCGTCTCGGGTAGGGAGAACACAGATACGCAGTATTTT.

V is TRBV29-1 and J is TRBJ2-1, with 16 bases identical to TRBD2. The V gene end was trimmed by 7 bases and the J gene end by 8 bases; junction bases not matched to a gene: 11. This CDR3 is built from 16 residues. CDR1 is SQVTM and CDR2 is ANQGSEA in the germline V gene. CDR3 coding DNA: TGCAGCGGCGCCGGGACTAGCGGGGGGGCCGGTCATGAGCAGTTCTTC. Translating gives CSGAGTSGGAGHEQFF.

The chain joins TRBV20-1 to TRBJ1-1; D possibly corresponds to TRBD1 (6 bases). The CDR3 is 12 residues long. Germline V CDR1 and CDR2: DFQATT, SNEGSKA (reference sequence). V lost 6 bases and J 1 base, leaving 9 bases between the germline ends. The CDR3 region has the DNA TGCAGTGCCCCGACAGGGAACACTGAAGCTTTCTTT. It encodes CSAPTGNTEAFF.

The J gene is TRBJ2-3, the V gene TRBV6-2 or TRBV6-3; 8 nucleotides align to TRBD2. The CDR3 is 15 amino acids. V was pared by 2 bases and J by 6 bases, with 7 bases of the junction left unmatched. The V gene's germline CDR1 is MNHEY and CDR2 SVGEGT. CDR3 sequence: CASSYQAGEVDTQYF. The DNA of the CDR3 is TGTGCCAGCAGTTACCAAGCGGGAGAAGTGGATACGCAGTATTTT.

The rearrangement uses TRBV20-1 and TRBJ2-2, with D possibly being TRBD1 (5 bases). The CDR3 length is 17 residues. The V and J ends lost 2 bases and 2 bases respectively, with 18 bases between them. Germline V CDR1 and CDR2: DFQATT, SNEGSKA (reference sequence). The CDR3 DNA sequence: TGCAGTGCTAGACCTCAGACAGAGCCCTTTAACACCGGGGAGCTGTTTTTT. This codes for CSARPQTEPFNTGELFF.

This chain's CDR3 is CSERTSGSNEQFF. The CDR3, as DNA: TGCAGCGAACGGACTAGCGGGTCAAATGAGCAGTTCTTC. This chain uses TRBV29-1 with TRBJ2-1; TRBD2 aligns across 11 bases. CDR1 is SQVTM, CDR2 ANQGSEA, per germline. The CDR3 length is 13 residues. The trim removed 7 bases at V and 7 bases at J, leaving 6 bases unmatched.

V and J are TRBV7-3 and TRBJ2-3; D is possibly TRBD1 (6 bases). This CDR3 has 16 residues. V was trimmed by 2 bases and J by 5 bases, leaving 17 bases between them. Germline V gene lookup returns CDR1 SGHTA and CDR2 FQGTGA. The CDR3, as DNA: TGTGCCAGCAGCTTAGGGGAAGGGGGTCCCGGAGATACGCAGTATTTT. It translates to CASSLGEGGPGDTQYF.

CDR3 residues: CASSFDSTDTQYF. CDR3 nucleotides: TGTGCCAGCAGTTTTGACAGCACAGATACGCAGTATTTT. V is TRBV12-3 or TRBV12-4 and J is TRBJ2-3, with no clear D. V lost 3 bases to trimming and J lost 0 bases, with 4 bases between them. The CDR3 spans 13 residues.

The chain employs TRBV30 and TRBJ2-7; TRBD1 matches at 8 bases. Germline V gives CDR1 GTSNPN, CDR2 SVGIG (reference sequence). The CDR3 consists of 13 residues. J was trimmed by 6 bases and V by 8 bases; bases with no gene match: 12. This chain's CDR3 is CAVQRQGAVEQYF. CDR3 coding DNA: TGTGCCGTCCAGCGGCAGGGGGCGGTCGAGCAGTACTTC.

The CDR3 reads CASSMGSAGTGEWSEQFF. The CDR3 DNA is TGTGCCAGTAGTATGGGTAGTGCCGGGACAGGGGAATGGAGTGAGCAGTTCTTC. This sequence joins TRBV19 and TRBJ2-1, with TRBD1 matching 10 bases. The length of the CDR3 is 18 residues. Germline CDR1 and CDR2: LNHDA and SQIVND (reference sequence). V shed 3 bases and J 9 bases; nucleotides not matched to a gene: 17.

The chain recombines TRBV19 with TRBJ2-1; TRBD2 aligns across 11 bases. The CDR3 extends over 14 amino acids. Germline V gene sequence: CDR1 LNHDA, CDR2 SQIVND (reference sequence). With V trimmed by 9 bases and J by 12 bases, 13 bases remained unmatched. The CDR3 loop reads CASTGTSGSGGQFF. CDR3 DNA sequence: TGTGCCAGCACCGGGACTAGCGGCTCGGGGGGGCAGTTCTTC.

This clonotype appeared a few times. Here the CDR3 reads CASSLGQITDTQYF. The CDR3 coding sequence is TGTGCCAGCAGCTTGGGACAGATCACAGATACGCAGTATTTT. The gene calls are TRBV11-1 and TRBJ2-3; TRBD1 matches at 7 bases. From germline, CDR1 is SGHAT and CDR2 FQDESV (reference sequence). The J segment lost 2 bases and the V segment lost 3 bases, leaving 2 bases of the junction unmatched. The CDR3 runs to 14 residues.

The rearrangement joins TRBV2 to TRBJ2-5; D possibly corresponds to TRBD2 (5 bases). This CDR3 comprises 14 residues. Trimming stripped 6 bases from V and 4 bases from J, with 15 bases between. The germline gives CDR1 SNHLY, CDR2 FYNNEI. The chain's CDR3 is CASSVTRSTETQYF. The CDR3 region has the DNA TGTGCCAGCAGCGTCACTAGGTCCACAGAGACCCAGTACTTC.

With respect to this clonotype: Mismatch with germline at one junction end may stem from a read error. This sequence joins TRBV7-2 and TRBJ2-6; TRBD2 aligns across 7 bases. The CDR3 totals 13 residues. Germline CDR1 SGHTA, CDR2 FQGNSA. CDR3 residues: CASSLSGGNVLTF. In DNA, the CDR3 is TGTGCCAGCAGCTTATCGGGGGGCAACGTCCTGACTTTC.

V and J are TRBV6-6 and TRBJ1-1; 9 bases map to TRBD1. This CDR3 has 14 residues. Germline V gives CDR1 MNHNY, CDR2 SVGAGI (reference sequence). V was pared by 2 bases and J by 4 bases, with 2 bases of the junction left unmatched. The CDR3 region is CASSYGQGSTEAFF. The CDR3, as DNA: TGTGCCAGCAGTTACGGACAGGGGAGCACTGAAGCTTTCTTT.

V gene TRBV4-3 combines with J gene TRBJ1-4, with D unclear. The CDR3 is made up of 14 amino acids. Per the germline V gene, CDR1 is LGHNA and CDR2 is YSLEER. V was shortened by 3 bases and J by 3 bases, with 8 bases between the two germline ends. CDR3 loop: CASSQGDPNEKLFF. Here the CDR3 DNA reads TGCGCCAGCAGCCAGGGCGATCCTAATGAAAAACTGTTTTTT.

This chain connects TRBV5-4 to TRBJ2-2, with 7 bases matching TRBD1. The CDR3 totals 15 residues. In germline, CDR1 is SGHNT, CDR2 YYREEE (reference sequence). Trimming cost V 2 bases and J 4 bases; bases outside gene matches: 5. The CDR3 is CASSLGTVTTGELFF. The CDR3, as DNA: TGTGCCAGCAGCTTAGGGACAGTGACCACCGGGGAGCTGTTTTTT.